A single sample gave rise to the 8 T cell receptor beta chains below, sequenced in a study of blood T cell repertoires in COVID-19. Assay: immunoSEQ multiplex PCR; the TCRdb copy retains only in-frame clones and omits some. The sample includes roughly 200,000 clones, about 87% of them seen just once. Sample: PBMCs or T cells enriched from blood (not recorded which). The origin of the receptors is a woman in her twenties or thirties who had recovered from COVID-19.

The CDR3 here is CSVGLSNQPQHF. In nucleotides, the CDR3 is TGCAGCGTTGGTCTTAGCAATCAGCCCCAGCATTTT. The chain links TRBV29-1 to TRBJ1-5; D gene ambiguous. The CDR3 is 12 residues long. V was pared by 4 bases and J by 0 bases, with 4 bases between. Germline V CDR1 and CDR2: SQVTM, ANQGSEA.

The J gene is TRBJ2-6, the V gene TRBV5-5; D is ambiguous. Germline V gene data show CDR1 as SGHKS and CDR2 as YYEKEE (reference sequence). The CDR3 loop spans 16 amino acids. V lost 0 bases, J lost 0 bases, and 7 bases lay in between. The CDR3: CASSLADSSGANVLTF. The CDR3 bases are TGTGCCAGCAGCTTGGCTGATAGCTCTGGGGCCAACGTCCTGACTTTC.

The V gene is TRBV7-9, the J gene TRBJ2-2; no clear D gene. From germline, CDR1 is SEHNR and CDR2 FQNEAQ (reference sequence). Trimming took 6 bases from V and 0 from J, leaving 17 bases between them. The CDR3 spans 17 residues. This chain's CDR3 is CASSPSGVRTNTGELFF. In DNA, the CDR3 is TGTGCCAGCAGTCCTAGTGGTGTCAGAACGAACACCGGGGAGCTGTTTTTT.

The genes are TRBV19 and TRBJ2-5; D not certain. Trimming pared 1 base from V and 0 bases from J, leaving 9 bases between. Germline values: CDR1 LNHDA, CDR2 SQIVND (reference sequence). CDR3 size: 15 residues. The CDR3 DNA is TGTGCCAGTAGTATAGTCAGTACCTACCAAGAGACCCAGTACTTC. It is translated as CASSIVSTYQETQYF.

This chain connects TRBV7-9 to TRBJ2-2; D is perhaps TRBD1 (6 bases). The CDR3 loop spans 16 amino acids. CDR1 and CDR2 from the germline V gene are SEHNR and FQNEAQ (reference sequence). V was clipped by 3 bases and J by 2 bases, with 13 bases between them. The CDR3 region has the DNA TGTGCCAGCAGCTTTCACAGGGAAGCCAACACCGGGGAGCTGTTTTTT. As protein: CASSFHREANTGELFF.

The chain joins TRBV5-1 to TRBJ2-5; maybe TRBD1 (6 bases). The CDR3 consists of 14 residues. With 0 bases removed from V and 2 bases from J, the gap between germline ends came to 8 bases. The germline V gene encodes CDR1 SGHRS and CDR2 YFSETQ. The DNA of the CDR3 is TGCGCCAGCAGCTTGGACAGGGATCAAGAGACCCAGTACTTC. The encoded protein is CASSLDRDQETQYF.

This clone appeared once. The rearrangement uses TRBV25-1 and TRBJ1-1; D gene unclear. The CDR3 covers 13 residues. Germline CDR1 reads MGHDK; CDR2 reads SYGVNS. V was cut by 4 bases and J by 0 bases, with 6 bases left in between. The CDR3 region has the DNA TGTGCCAGCAGTGGGGAGGTGAACACTGAAGCTTTCTTT. It encodes CASSGEVNTEAFF.

This sequence joins TRBV4-3 and TRBJ2-7; 9 nucleotides line up with TRBD1. The CDR3 has 15 residues. V lost 0 bases and J lost 2; bases outside the gene matches: 2. Germline V gene sequence: CDR1 LGHNA, CDR2 YSLEER. CDR3 nucleotide sequence: TGCGCCAGCAGCCAAGAAGGGGACAGGGCCTACGAGCAGTACTTC. This encodes CASSQEGDRAYEQYF.